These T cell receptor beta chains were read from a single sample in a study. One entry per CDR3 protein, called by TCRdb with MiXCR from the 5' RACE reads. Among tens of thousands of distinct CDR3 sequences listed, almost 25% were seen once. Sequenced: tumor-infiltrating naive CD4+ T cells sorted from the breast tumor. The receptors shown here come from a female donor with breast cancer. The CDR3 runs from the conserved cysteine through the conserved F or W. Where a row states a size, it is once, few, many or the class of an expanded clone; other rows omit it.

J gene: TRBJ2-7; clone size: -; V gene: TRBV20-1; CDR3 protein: CSAARRILHEQYF
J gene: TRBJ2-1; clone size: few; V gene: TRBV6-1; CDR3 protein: CASSERLAGGPTYNEQFF
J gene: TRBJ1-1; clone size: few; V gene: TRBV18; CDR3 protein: CASSEYRVEATEAFF
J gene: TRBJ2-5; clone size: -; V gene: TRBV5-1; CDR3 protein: CASSLDEFPETQYF
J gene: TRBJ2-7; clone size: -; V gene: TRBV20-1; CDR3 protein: CSASSGLAGPSSYEQYF
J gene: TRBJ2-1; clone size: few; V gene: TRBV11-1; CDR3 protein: CASSLPTDSYNEQFF
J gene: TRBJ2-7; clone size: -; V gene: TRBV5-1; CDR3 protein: CAGSLGAESSYEQYF
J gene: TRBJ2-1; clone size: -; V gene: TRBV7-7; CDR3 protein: CASSPDRYNEQFF
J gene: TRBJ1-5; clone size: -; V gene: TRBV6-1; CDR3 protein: CASSALQTSNQPQHF
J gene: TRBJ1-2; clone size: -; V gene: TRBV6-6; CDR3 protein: CASSPRGNYGHTF
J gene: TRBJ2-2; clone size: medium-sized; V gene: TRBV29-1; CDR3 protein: CSATGPGELFF
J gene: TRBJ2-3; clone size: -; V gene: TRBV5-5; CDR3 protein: CASSLASGSSDTQYF
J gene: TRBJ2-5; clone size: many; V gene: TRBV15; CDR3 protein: CATSRGRAAAQETQYF
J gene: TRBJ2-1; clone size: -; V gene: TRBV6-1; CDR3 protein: CACSERTAGALGEQFF
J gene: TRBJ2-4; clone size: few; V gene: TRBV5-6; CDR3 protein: CASSIWAKNIQYF
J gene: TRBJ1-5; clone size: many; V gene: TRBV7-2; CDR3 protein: CASSLESNQPQHF
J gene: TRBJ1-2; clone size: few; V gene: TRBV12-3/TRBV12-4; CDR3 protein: CASTRQGGAVGYGYTF
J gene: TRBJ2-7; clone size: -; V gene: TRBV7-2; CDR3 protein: CASSLGTSEGVFEQYF
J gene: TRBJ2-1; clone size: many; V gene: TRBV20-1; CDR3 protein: CSASEGGGMVNEQFF
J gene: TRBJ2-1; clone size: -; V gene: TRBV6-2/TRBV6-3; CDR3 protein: CASSFGGASNEQFF
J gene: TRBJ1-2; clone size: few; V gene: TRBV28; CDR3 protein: CASSLRHYGYTF
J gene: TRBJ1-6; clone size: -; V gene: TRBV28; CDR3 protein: CASSVRYSPLHF
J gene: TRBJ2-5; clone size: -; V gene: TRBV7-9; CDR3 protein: CASSLTGTQGTQYF
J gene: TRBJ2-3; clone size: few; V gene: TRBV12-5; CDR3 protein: CASGKGLAGASYNRDTQYF
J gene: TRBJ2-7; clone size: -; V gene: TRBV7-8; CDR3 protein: CASSLSGLNYEQYF
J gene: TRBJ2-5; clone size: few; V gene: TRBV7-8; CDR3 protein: CASSRDRGTETQYF
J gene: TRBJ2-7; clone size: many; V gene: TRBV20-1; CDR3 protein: CSARKPSTYEQYF
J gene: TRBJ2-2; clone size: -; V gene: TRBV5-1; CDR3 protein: CATHSGNTGELFF
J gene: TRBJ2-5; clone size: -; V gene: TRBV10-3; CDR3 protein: CAISETDQETQYF
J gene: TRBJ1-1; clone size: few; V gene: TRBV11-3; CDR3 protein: CASSSGALDTEAFF
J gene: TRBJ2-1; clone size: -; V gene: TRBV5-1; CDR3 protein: CASSVGTSGSGTEQFF
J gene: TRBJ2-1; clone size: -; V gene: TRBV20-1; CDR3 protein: CSATRTSGSGEQFF
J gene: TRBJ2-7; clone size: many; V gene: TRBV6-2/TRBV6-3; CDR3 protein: CASSRDRGLYEQYF
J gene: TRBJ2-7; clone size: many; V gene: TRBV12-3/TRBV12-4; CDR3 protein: CASSLNVGYEQYF
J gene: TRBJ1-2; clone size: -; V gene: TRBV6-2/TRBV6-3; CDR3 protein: CASSYPGRINYGYTF
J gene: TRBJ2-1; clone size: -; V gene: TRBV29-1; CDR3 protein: CSVDGHDNEQFF
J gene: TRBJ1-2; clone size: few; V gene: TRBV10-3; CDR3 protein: CAISEGEGHPYGYTF
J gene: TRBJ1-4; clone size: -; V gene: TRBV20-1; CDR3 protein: CSARESTNEKLFF
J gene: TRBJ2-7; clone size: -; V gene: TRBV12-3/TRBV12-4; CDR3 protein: CASSSTYEQYF
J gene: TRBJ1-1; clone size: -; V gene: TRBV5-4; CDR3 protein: CASSLQGRSTEAFF
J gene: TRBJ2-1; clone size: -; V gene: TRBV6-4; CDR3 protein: CASSELSGSSYNEQFF
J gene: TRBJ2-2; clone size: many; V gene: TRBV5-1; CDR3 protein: CASSLKLTSINTGELFF
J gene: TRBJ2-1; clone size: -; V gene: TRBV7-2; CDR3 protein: CASSSSTSWNEQFF
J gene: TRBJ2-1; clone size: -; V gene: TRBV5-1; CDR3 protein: CASSLQNNEQFF
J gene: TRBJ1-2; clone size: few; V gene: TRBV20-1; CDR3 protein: CSARAGGSGYGYTF
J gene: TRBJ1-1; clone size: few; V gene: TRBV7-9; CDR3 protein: CASSSSGTGYSEAFF
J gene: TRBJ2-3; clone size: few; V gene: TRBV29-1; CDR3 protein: CSVAELDTQYF
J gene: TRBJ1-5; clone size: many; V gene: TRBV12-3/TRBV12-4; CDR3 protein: CASRTQGNQPQHF